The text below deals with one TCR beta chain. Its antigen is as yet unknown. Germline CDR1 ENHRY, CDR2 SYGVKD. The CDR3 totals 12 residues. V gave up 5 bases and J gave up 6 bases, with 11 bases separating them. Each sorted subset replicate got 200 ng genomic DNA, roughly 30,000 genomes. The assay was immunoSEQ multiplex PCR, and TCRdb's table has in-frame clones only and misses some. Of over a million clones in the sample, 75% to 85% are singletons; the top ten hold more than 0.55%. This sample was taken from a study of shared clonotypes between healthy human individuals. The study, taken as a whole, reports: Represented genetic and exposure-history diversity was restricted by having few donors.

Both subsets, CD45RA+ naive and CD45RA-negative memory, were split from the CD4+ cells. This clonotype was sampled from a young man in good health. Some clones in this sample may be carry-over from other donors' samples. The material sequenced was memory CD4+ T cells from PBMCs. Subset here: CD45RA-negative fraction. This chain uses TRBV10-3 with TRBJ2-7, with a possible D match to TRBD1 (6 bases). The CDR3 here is CAISLQGFEQYF. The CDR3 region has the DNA TGTGCCATCAGTCTACAGGGTTTCGAGCAGTACTTC.